A single sample gave rise to the 27 T cell receptor beta chains below, sequenced in a study of blood T cell repertoires in COVID-19. Only in-frame clones appear in the TCRdb table, and some are missing; sequencing was by immunoSEQ multiplex PCR. The sample consists of fewer than 110,000 clones, about 80% of them appearing once. Sequencing used peripheral blood. The receptors come from a human donor in a cohort sampled during active COVID-19.

The chain employs TRBV7-9 and TRBJ1-2, with 7 nucleotides matching TRBD1. Germline V gene sequence: CDR1 SEHNR, CDR2 FQNEAQ (reference sequence). Trimming cost V 3 bases and J 7 bases; bases outside gene matches: 8. There are 14 residues in the CDR3. In nucleotides, the CDR3 is TGTGCCAGCAGCTTTTTAGGACAGGTCGGTGGCTACACCTTC. It translates to CASSFLGQVGGYTF.

The rearrangement links TRBV28 to TRBJ1-5; unclear D gene. Trimming took 6 bases from V and 0 from J, leaving 6 bases between them. The CDR3 loop spans 13 amino acids. Germline V lookup: CDR1 MDHEN, CDR2 SYDVKM. The CDR3 DNA is TGTGCCAGCAGCTATGTTAGCAATCAGCCCCAGCATTTT. Its protein is CASSYVSNQPQHF. Using reference TRBV28 and TRBJ1-5 for the parts outside the CDR3, the full variable domain is DVKVTQSSRYLVKRTGEKVFLECVQDMDHENMFWYRQDPGLGLRLIYFSYDVKMKEKGDIPEGYSVSREKKERFSLILESASTNQTSMYLCASSYVSNQPQHFGDGTRLSIL.

V usage is TRBV27 and J usage is TRBJ1-1; D remains ambiguous. The CDR3 totals 15 residues. CDR1 is MNHEY, CDR2 SMNVEV, per germline (reference sequence). Trimming removed 6 bases from V and 0 bases from J, with 14 bases in between. The CDR3 DNA sequence: TGTGCCAGCAGCTGGGGAGGTGGCTTGAACACTGAAGCTTTCTTT. Residues: CASSWGGGLNTEAFF.

This chain links TRBV12-3 or TRBV12-4 with TRBJ1-2; no clear D. The CDR3 is made up of 13 amino acids. V lost 3 bases, J lost 8 bases, and 13 bases lay in between. CDR3: CASSFLGQTGYTF. CDR3 sequence (DNA): TGTGCCAGCAGTTTCCTAGGTCAGACGGGCTACACCTTC.

The CDR3: CASSPQGAGTRNTEAFF. CDR3 DNA sequence: TGTGCCAGCAGCCCACAGGGGGCGGGGACCCGGAACACTGAAGCTTTCTTT. V is TRBV3-1 (or the pseudogene TRBV3-2) and J is TRBJ1-1; 9 nucleotides agree with TRBD1. Unmatched junction bases numbered 10, after V lost 4 bases and J lost 1 base. The CDR3 sequence is 17 residues long. Germline V gene sequence: CDR1 LGHDT, CDR2 YNNKEL (reference sequence).

The chain couples TRBV19 to TRBJ1-5; D might be TRBD1 (5 bases). V dropped 9 bases and J dropped 4 bases, with 19 bases sitting between them. Germline assignment: CDR1 LNHDA and CDR2 SQIVND (reference sequence). The CDR3 extends over 15 amino acids. CDR3 loop: CASRAGDRKNQPQHF. As DNA, the CDR3 is TGTGCCAGCAGGGCAGGAGATAGGAAGAATCAGCCCCAGCATTTT.

The chain has TRBV7-3 and TRBJ1-1; TRBD1 aligns across 7 bases. The CDR3 sequence is 13 residues long. Germline V gene lookup returns CDR1 SGHTA and CDR2 FQGTGA. Trimming removed 8 bases from V and 1 base from J; junction bases left unmatched: 4. The CDR3 coding sequence is TGTGCCAGCCTACAGGGGCCGAACACTGAAGCTTTCTTT. Amino acid sequence: CASLQGPNTEAFF. The variable domain in full, completed from reference TRBV7-3 and TRBJ1-1, reads GAGVSQTPSNKVTEKGKYVELRCDPISGHTALYWYRQSLGQGPEFLIYFQGTGAADDSGLPNDRFFAVRPEGSVSTLKIQRTERGDSAVYLCASLQGPNTEAFFGQGTRLTVV.

This sequence joins TRBV7-3 and TRBJ1-6; TRBD1 matches 9 bases. Germline V gene lookup returns CDR1 SGHTA and CDR2 FQGTGA. CDR3 length equals 17 residues. V lost 6 bases and J lost 6; bases outside the gene matches: 12. The CDR3 region is CASSLRATGQGNSPLHF. CDR3 DNA: TGTGCCAGCAGTCTTCGGGCCACGGGACAGGGTAATTCACCCCTCCACTTT. The whole variable domain, filled in from reference TRBV7-3 and TRBJ1-6, reads GAGVSQTPSNKVTEKGKYVELRCDPISGHTALYWYRQSLGQGPEFLIYFQGTGAADDSGLPNDRFFAVRPEGSVSTLKIQRTERGDSAVYLCASSLRATGQGNSPLHFGNGTRLTVT.

The rearrangement joins TRBV6-2 or TRBV6-3 to TRBJ2-7, with TRBD2 identical over 8 bases. J lost 3 bases, V lost 2 bases, and 9 bases had no gene match. CDR3 length: 16 amino acids. The germline CDR1 and CDR2 sequences are MNHEY and SVGEGT. CDR3 amino acids: CASSYTPGGGVYEQYF. In DNA, the CDR3 is TGTGCCAGCAGTTACACCCCCGGGGGGGGCGTCTACGAGCAGTACTTC.

The J gene is TRBJ1-1, the V gene TRBV7-9, with a possible D match to TRBD1 (6 bases). V lost 5 bases and J 1 base, leaving 11 bases between the germline ends. The germline gives CDR1 SEHNR, CDR2 FQNEAQ (reference sequence). This CDR3 region has 14 residues. In DNA, the CDR3 is TGTGCCAGCAGCGGACAACAGGGGAACACTGAAGCTTTCTTT. The encoded protein is CASSGQQGNTEAFF. The full variable domain, its missing parts supplied by reference TRBV7-9 and TRBJ1-1, is DTGVSQNPRHKITKRGQNVTFRCDPISEHNRLYWYRQTLGQGPEFLTYFQNEAQLEKSRLLSDRFSAERPKGSFSTLEIQRTEQGDSAMYLCASSGQQGNTEAFFGQGTRLTVV.

This chain links TRBV9 with TRBJ2-7; 10 nucleotides match TRBD1. V lost 4 bases to trimming and J lost 9 bases; unmatched junction nucleotides: 13. This CDR3 contains 15 residues. Germline CDR1 is SGDLS and CDR2 is YYNGEE. As DNA, the CDR3 is TGTGCCAGCAGCCCCACTGGACAGGGGGGAGGATGGCAGTACTTC. It specifies CASSPTGQGGGWQYF.

This sequence joins TRBV6-1 and TRBJ1-5; D remains unclear. The CDR3 covers 14 residues. Germline V gene lookup returns CDR1 MNHNS and CDR2 SASEGT. The ends were cut back, 2 bases at V and 1 base at J, with 6 bases in the middle. The CDR3 DNA reads as TGTGCCAGCAGTGAACGTTTGAGCAATCAGCCCCAGCATTTT. Protein sequence: CASSERLSNQPQHF.

The chain links TRBV25-1 to TRBJ2-1; 7 nucleotides align to TRBD2. With 6 bases clipped from V and 6 bases from J, the junction kept 5 bases outside the gene matches. The V gene's germline CDR1 is MGHDK and CDR2 SYGVNS. The CDR3 spans 13 residues. The CDR3 spells CASSRLAGNEQFF. The CDR3, as DNA: TGTGCCAGCAGCAGACTAGCTGGCAATGAGCAGTTCTTC.

The chain employs TRBV11-3 and TRBJ2-7, with TRBD1 matching 7 bases. This CDR3 spans 15 amino acids. Germline assignment: CDR1 SGHNT and CDR2 YENEEA. With 4 bases clipped from V and 6 bases from J, the junction kept 12 bases outside the gene matches. The chain's CDR3 is CASSSIAGTVGEQYF. In nucleotides, the CDR3 is TGTGCCAGCAGCTCAATTGCCGGGACAGTGGGCGAGCAGTACTTC.

The V call is TRBV5-4, the J call TRBJ2-1, with TRBD2 as a possible D gene (6 bases). The CDR3 contains 15 residues. Per germline, CDR1 SGHNT and CDR2 YYREEE (reference sequence). Deletions cut 6 bases from V and 3 bases from J, with 16 bases between. Here the CDR3 DNA reads TGTGCCAGCAACACGGGACTGGCGAACTACAATGAGCAGTTCTTC. Encoded protein: CASNTGLANYNEQFF.

The chain employs TRBV14 and TRBJ2-7; D is perhaps TRBD2 (5 bases). V dropped 4 bases and J dropped 2 bases, with 15 bases sitting between them. CDR3 size: 15 residues. Germline lookup yields CDR1 SGHDN and CDR2 FVKESK. The CDR3 loop reads CASSRGLTGAYEQYF. Here the CDR3 DNA reads TGTGCCAGCAGCCGTGGCCTCACCGGGGCCTACGAGCAGTACTTC.

J is TRBJ2-1 and V is TRBV27; the match to TRBD2 covers 9 bases. The length of the CDR3 is 13 residues. Unmatched junction bases numbered 8, after V lost 7 bases and J lost 10 bases. Germline assignment: CDR1 MNHEY and CDR2 SMNVEV (reference sequence). CDR3 sequence (DNA): TGTGCCAGCACCCGAGCGGGGGGCAGGGAGCAGTTCTTC. Its protein product is CASTRAGGREQFF.

This chain uses TRBV11-3 with TRBJ1-6; TRBD1 might be the D (6 bases). The CDR3 runs to 15 residues. Germline values: CDR1 SGHNT, CDR2 YENEEA. Trimming removed 1 base at V and 7 bases at J, with 11 bases between. This CDR3 reads CASSLGGQRNSPLHF. The CDR3 DNA sequence: TGTGCCAGCAGCTTAGGGGGGCAGCGAAATTCACCCCTCCACTTT.

The chain uses TRBV9 and TRBJ2-1; 12 nucleotides line up with TRBD1. The V and J ends lost 6 bases and 6 bases, in that order; junction bases with no gene match: 10. The V gene's germline CDR1 is SGDLS and CDR2 YYNGEE. The CDR3 spans 16 residues. The CDR3 region is CASTGTGGDLGNEQFF. CDR3 DNA: TGTGCCAGCACGGGGACAGGGGGCGACCTTGGCAATGAGCAGTTCTTC.

The chain joins TRBV7-2 to TRBJ1-1; D is ambiguous. V was shortened by 5 bases and J by 6 bases, with 16 bases between the two germline ends. The CDR3 is made up of 14 amino acids. The germline CDR1 and CDR2 sequences are SGHTA and FQGNSA. For the CDR3, the DNA is TGTGCCAGCAGCCGCAGGCGGGCACCCTCTGAAGCTTTCTTT. Its protein product is CASSRRRAPSEAFF.

V and J are TRBV20-1 and TRBJ1-1; unclear D gene. The V gene's germline CDR1 is DFQATT and CDR2 SNEGSKA (reference sequence). This CDR3 has 11 residues. V shed 6 bases and J shed 1 base, with 6 bases lying between them. The CDR3 sequence is CSASGNTEAFF. The CDR3 region has the DNA TGCAGTGCCAGCGGGAACACTGAAGCTTTCTTT.

V usage is TRBV7-2 and J usage is TRBJ2-1, with TRBD2 identical over 8 bases. After removal of 6 bases from V and 8 bases from J, the junction contained 15 bases not matched to a gene. CDR3 length equals 16 residues. Germline V gene lookup returns CDR1 SGHTA and CDR2 FQGNSA. CDR3 DNA: TGTGCCAGCAGTCGCACAGCCGGGACTAGAAGTGATGAGCAGTTCTTC. Its translation is CASSRTAGTRSDEQFF.

The chain links TRBV7-3 to TRBJ2-3; a weak D match, TRBD2 (6 bases). CDR1 and CDR2 from the germline V gene are SGHTA and FQGTGA. The length of the CDR3 is 13 residues. Trimming shortened V by 3 bases and J by 4 bases, and 8 bases separated the two germline ends. Written as DNA, the CDR3 is TGTGCCAGCAGCTTGGCGGGACCAGATACGCAGTATTTT. Amino acids: CASSLAGPDTQYF.

The rearrangement joins TRBV10-3 to TRBJ1-3; no reliable D call. V dropped 2 bases and J dropped 0 bases, with 17 bases sitting between them. The CDR3 totals 18 residues. The germline V gene has CDR1 ENHRY and CDR2 SYGVKD. The CDR3 protein is CAISEPPRVVSSGNTIYF. CDR3 DNA: TGTGCCATCAGTGAGCCCCCCCGGGTGGTAAGCTCTGGAAACACCATATATTTT.

The chain has TRBV5-1 and TRBJ2-3, with TRBD1 identical over 9 bases. The CDR3 has 15 amino acids. Per germline, CDR1 SGHRS and CDR2 YFSETQ. V lost 4 bases and J lost 2; bases outside the gene matches: 5. The CDR3 nucleotides read TGCGCCAGCAGCCCGGGGACAGGGTACACAGATACGCAGTATTTT. Translation gives CASSPGTGYTDTQYF. Variable domain in full (rest from reference TRBV5-1 and TRBJ2-3): KAGVTQTPRYLIKTRGQQVTLSCSPISGHRSVSWYQQTPGQGLQFLFEYFSETQRNKGNFPGRFSGRQFSNSRSEMNVSTLELGDSALYLCASSPGTGYTDTQYFGPGTRLTVL.

The V call is TRBV4-3, the J call TRBJ1-6; D is uncertain. V shed 1 base and J shed 6 bases, with 13 bases lying between them. This CDR3 is built from 16 residues. CDR1 is LGHNA and CDR2 is YSLEER in the germline V gene. CDR3 loop: CASSQGGGTTNSPLHF. The CDR3 bases are TGCGCCAGCAGCCAAGGGGGAGGAACAACTAATTCACCCCTCCACTTT.

The chain carries TRBV30 and TRBJ2-1; 9 bases are a match to TRBD1. The CDR3 extends over 13 amino acids. Per the germline V gene, CDR1 is GTSNPN and CDR2 is SVGIG (reference sequence). Unmatched junction bases numbered 8, after V lost 5 bases and J lost 9 bases. The CDR3 sequence is CAWHRGRGGEQFF. The CDR3 DNA reads TGTGCCTGGCACAGGGGGCGAGGGGGTGAGCAGTTCTTC.